This TCR beta chain was obtained from a study of T cells in Graves' hyperthyroidism and ophthalmopathy. V lost 7 bases and J lost 5, with 11 bases in between. This CDR3 comprises 11 residues. Per the germline V gene, CDR1 is DFQATT and CDR2 is SNEGSKA (reference sequence). Authors of the study amplified TCR beta CDR3 regions from RNA transcripts. The HTBI set primed first-round TCR CDR3 RT-PCR. One entry per CDR3 protein, called by TCRdb with MiXCR from the multiplex PCR reads. The data contain some 760,000 distinct CDR3 sequences, around 15% of them seen just once; the ten biggest clones take up approximately 10%. Exclusion of patients followed from uncontrolled infection, other autoimmune disease, pregnancy or lactation.

The gene calls are TRBV20-1 and TRBJ2-5; D remains unclear. The receptor was derived from a woman between 18 and 29 years old with Graves' hyperthyroidism. Sequencing input: blood. The CDR3 DNA reads TGCAGTGTAAAGAGTCGGGAGACCCAGTACTTC. Encoded protein: CSVKSRETQYF.